The sequence of this T cell receptor (beta chain) was determined in a study of cytomegalovirus exposure and HLA in healthy donors. Study at large: HLA-typed donors contributed 65 million to 95 million unique TCRs, which were held in an early data release. Broader study findings: A later analysis found common viral pathogens apparently linked to several of the most significant clusters. TCR association rates varied by HLA locus in a later analysis, with DRB1 highest and HLA-C lowest. Productive status was seen about 87% or about 30% of the time for most TCR beta V segments in an earlier analysis.

Points on this clone: Its antigen is as yet unknown.

PCR used 60 Vbeta primers and 13 Jbeta primers. This table comes from immunoSEQ multiplex PCR, and its TCRdb copy is limited to in-frame clones, with some not included. Seen in this sample are just over 200,000 clones; the ten most common clones hold roughly 1.1%. The CDR3 spans 16 residues. CDR1 and CDR2 (germline): MNHEY, SMNVEV (reference sequence). Trimming at V came to 3 bases and at J to 3 bases, leaving 9 bases not matched to a gene. Sequences were obtained from PBMCs. This receptor was identified in a girl aged 2 to 9 in good health and CMV-seropositive. This rearrangement joins TRBV27 to TRBJ1-1; 8 bases are a match to TRBD1. This chain's CDR3 is CASSFRSGGLDTEAFF. DNA for the CDR3: TGTGCCAGCAGTTTCCGTTCAGGGGGCTTGGACACTGAAGCTTTCTTT.